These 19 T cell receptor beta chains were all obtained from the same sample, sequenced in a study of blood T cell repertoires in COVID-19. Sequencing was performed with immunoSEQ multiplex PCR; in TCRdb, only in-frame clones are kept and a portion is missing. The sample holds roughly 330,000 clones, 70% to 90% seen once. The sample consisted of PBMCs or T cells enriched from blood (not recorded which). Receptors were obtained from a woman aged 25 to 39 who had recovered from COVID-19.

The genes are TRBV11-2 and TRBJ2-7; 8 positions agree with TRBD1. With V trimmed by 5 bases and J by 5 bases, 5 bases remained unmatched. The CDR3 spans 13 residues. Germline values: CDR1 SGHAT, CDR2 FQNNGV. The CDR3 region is CASSKDRGHEQYF. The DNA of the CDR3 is TGTGCCAGCAGCAAAGACAGGGGCCACGAGCAGTACTTC. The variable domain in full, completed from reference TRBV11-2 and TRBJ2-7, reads EAGVAQSPRYKIIEKRQSVAFWCNPISGHATLYWYQQILGQGPKLLIQFQNNGVVDDSQLPKDRFSAERLKGVDSTLKIQPAKLEDSAVYLCASSKDRGHEQYFGPGTRLTVT.

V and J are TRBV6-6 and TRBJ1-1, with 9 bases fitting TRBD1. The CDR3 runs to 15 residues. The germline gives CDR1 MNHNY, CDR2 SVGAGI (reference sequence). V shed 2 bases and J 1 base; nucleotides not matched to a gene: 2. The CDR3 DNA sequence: TGTGCCAGCAGTTACGGGACAGGGAAGAACACTGAAGCTTTCTTT. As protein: CASSYGTGKNTEAFF.

CDR3 bases: TGTGCCAGCAGCGATCGTAATGGGGCCGTTACGTCACCCCTCCACTTT. Encoded protein: CASSDRNGAVTSPLHF. The genes are TRBV5-4 and TRBJ1-6; D is possibly TRBD1 (5 bases). CDR1 SGHNT and CDR2 YYREEE come from the germline V gene (reference sequence). The CDR3 sequence is 16 residues long. V shed 4 bases and J shed 10 bases, with 21 bases lying between them.

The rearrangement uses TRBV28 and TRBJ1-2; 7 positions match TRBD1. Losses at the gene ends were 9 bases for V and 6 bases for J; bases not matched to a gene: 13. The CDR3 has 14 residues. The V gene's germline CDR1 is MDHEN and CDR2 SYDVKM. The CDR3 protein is CASIDAGTAHGYTF. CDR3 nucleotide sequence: TGTGCCAGTATAGATGCCGGGACAGCTCATGGCTACACCTTC.

The chain's CDR3 is CASATGTGTYEQYF. DNA of the CDR3: TGCGCCAGCGCAACCGGGACAGGGACCTACGAGCAGTACTTC. The rearrangement links TRBV5-1 to TRBJ2-7; TRBD1 agrees at 9 bases. This CDR3 has 14 residues. V lost 7 bases to trimming and J lost 2 bases; unmatched junction nucleotides: 7. CDR1 and CDR2 from the germline V gene are SGHRS and YFSETQ. The full variable domain, with the rest looked up from reference TRBV5-1 and TRBJ2-7, is KAGVTQTPRYLIKTRGQQVTLSCSPISGHRSVSWYQQTPGQGLQFLFEYFSETQRNKGNFPGRFSGRQFSNSRSEMNVSTLELGDSALYLCASATGTGTYEQYFGPGTRLTVT.

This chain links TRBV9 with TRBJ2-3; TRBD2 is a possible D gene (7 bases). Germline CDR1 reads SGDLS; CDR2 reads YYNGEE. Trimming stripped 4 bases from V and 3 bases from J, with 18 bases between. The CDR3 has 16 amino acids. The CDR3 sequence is CASSPPGGGLTDTQYF. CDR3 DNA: TGTGCCAGCAGCCCGCCAGGCGGGGGCTTAACAGATACGCAGTATTTT. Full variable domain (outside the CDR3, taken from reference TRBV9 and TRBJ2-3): DSGVTQTPKHLITATGQRVTLRCSPRSGDLSVYWYQQSLDQGLQFLIQYYNGEERAKGNILERFSAQQFPDLHSELNLSSLELGDSALYFCASSPPGGGLTDTQYFGPGTRLTVL.

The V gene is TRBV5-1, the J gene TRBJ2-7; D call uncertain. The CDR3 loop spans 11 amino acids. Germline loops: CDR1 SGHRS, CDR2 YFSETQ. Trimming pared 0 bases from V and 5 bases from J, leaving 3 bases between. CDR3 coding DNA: TGCGCCAGCAGCTTGGCCAACGAGCAGTACTTC. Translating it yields CASSLANEQYF.

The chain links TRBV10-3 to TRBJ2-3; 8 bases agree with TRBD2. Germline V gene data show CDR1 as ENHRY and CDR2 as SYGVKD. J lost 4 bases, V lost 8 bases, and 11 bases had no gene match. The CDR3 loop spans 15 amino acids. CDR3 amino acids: CAILPAGGSPDTQYF. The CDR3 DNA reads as TGTGCCATCCTTCCGGCGGGGGGAAGCCCAGATACGCAGTATTTT.

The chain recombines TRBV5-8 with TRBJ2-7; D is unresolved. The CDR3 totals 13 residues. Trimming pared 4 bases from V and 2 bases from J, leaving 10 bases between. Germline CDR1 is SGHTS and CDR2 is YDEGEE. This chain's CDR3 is CASSHLGTYEQYF. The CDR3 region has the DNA TGTGCCAGCAGCCACCTAGGCACCTACGAGCAGTACTTC.

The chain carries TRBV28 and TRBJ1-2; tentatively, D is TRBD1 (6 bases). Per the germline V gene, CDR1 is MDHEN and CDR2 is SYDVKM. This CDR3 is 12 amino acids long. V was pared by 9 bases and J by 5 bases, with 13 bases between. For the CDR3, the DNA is TGTGCCAGTGAGGGACAAAATTATGGCTACACCTTC. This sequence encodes CASEGQNYGYTF.

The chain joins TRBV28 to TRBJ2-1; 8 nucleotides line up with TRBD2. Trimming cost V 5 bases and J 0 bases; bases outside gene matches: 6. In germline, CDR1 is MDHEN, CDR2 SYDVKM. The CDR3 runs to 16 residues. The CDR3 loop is CASSPRGGFSYNEQFF. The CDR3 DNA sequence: TGTGCCAGCAGTCCCCGGGGGGGGTTCTCCTACAATGAGCAGTTCTTC.

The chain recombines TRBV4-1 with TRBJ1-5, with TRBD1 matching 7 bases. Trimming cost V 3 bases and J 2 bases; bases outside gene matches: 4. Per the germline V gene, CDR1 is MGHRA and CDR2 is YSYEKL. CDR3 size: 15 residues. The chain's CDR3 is CASSQAGGRNQPQHF. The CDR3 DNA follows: TGCGCCAGCAGCCAGGCAGGGGGGCGCAATCAGCCCCAGCATTTT.

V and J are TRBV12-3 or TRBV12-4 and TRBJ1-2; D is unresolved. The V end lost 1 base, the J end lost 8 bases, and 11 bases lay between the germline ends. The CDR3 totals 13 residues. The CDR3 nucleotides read TGTGCCAGCAGTTTAGGGACCGCGGGAGGCTACACCTTC. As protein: CASSLGTAGGYTF.

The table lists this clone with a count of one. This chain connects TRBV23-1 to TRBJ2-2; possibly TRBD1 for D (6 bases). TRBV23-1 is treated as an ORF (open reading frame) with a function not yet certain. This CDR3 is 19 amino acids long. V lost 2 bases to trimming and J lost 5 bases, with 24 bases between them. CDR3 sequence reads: CASSQPIFRDTGRTGELFF. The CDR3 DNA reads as TGCGCCAGCAGTCAACCTATTTTCCGGGACACAGGTAGAACCGGGGAGCTGTTTTTT.

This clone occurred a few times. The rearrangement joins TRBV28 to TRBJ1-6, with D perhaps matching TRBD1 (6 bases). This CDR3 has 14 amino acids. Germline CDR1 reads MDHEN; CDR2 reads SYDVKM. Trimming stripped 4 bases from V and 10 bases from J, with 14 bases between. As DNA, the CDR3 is TGTGCCAGCAGTTCGCACAGGGTGGGGTCACCCCTCCACTTT. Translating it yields CASSSHRVGSPLHF.

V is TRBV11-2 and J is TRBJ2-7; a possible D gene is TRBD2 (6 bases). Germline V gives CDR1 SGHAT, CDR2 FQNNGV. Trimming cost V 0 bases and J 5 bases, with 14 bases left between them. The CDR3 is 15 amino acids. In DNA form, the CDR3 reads TGTGCCAGCAGCTTAGACCGGGGGTTCAGGAACGAGCAGTACTTC. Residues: CASSLDRGFRNEQYF.

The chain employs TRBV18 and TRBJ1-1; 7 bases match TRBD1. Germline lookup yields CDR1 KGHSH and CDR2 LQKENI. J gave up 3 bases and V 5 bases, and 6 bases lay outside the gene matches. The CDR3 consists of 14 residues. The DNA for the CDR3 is TGTGCCAGCTCATCAACAGGGGCGGACACTGAAGCTTTCTTT. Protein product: CASSSTGADTEAFF.

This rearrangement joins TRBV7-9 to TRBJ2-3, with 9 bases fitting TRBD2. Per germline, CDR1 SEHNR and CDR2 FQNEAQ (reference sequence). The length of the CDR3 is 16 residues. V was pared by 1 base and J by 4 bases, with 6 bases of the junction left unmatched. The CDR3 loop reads CASSLVFSGGADTQYF. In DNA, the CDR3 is TGTGCCAGCAGCTTAGTGTTTAGCGGGGGTGCAGATACGCAGTATTTT.

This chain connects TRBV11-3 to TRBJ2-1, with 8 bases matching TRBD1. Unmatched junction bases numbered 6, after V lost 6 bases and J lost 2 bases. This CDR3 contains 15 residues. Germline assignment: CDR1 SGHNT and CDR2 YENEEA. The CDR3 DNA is TGTGCCAGCAGTTATGGACAGGGAACCTACAATGAGCAGTTCTTC. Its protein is CASSYGQGTYNEQFF.